This T cell receptor beta chain was identified during a study of blood T cell repertoires in COVID-19. Turning to the study itself: Specimens from acute and convalescent COVID-19 originated in the United States, Italy and Spain. PBMCs, B-cell-depleted T cells, or T cells were the source of the cDNA or gDNA that made up the material.

In the authors' workflow: Amplified reference gene primers provided the basis for estimating nucleated cell counts. Measured with immunoSEQ multiplex PCR; TCRdb has only the in-frame clones, and not every one. That table is the source of V, J and clone size, and D and trimming were worked out from the DNA. The table has 60,000 to 75,000 clones, around 85% seen once; the top ten hold around 20%. The CDR3 has 18 residues. Germline V gene lookup returns CDR1 WNHNN and CDR2 SYGVQD (reference sequence). V lost 3 bases and J lost 0; bases outside the gene matches: 4. This chain joins TRBV10-1 and TRBJ2-2, with 13 positions matching TRBD2. The source material was peripheral blood. This sequence originates from a human donor in a cohort sampled during active COVID-19. DNA for the CDR3: TGCGCCAGCAGTGACCCGGGACTAGCGGGGTCGAACACCGGGGAGCTGTTTTTT. Translating it yields CASSDPGLAGSNTGELFF.